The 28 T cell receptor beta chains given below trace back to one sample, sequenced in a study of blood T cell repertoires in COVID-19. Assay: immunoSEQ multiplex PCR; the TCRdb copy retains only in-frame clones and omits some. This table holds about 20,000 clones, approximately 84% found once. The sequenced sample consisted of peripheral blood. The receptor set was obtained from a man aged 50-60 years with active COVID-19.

This chain's CDR3 is CASSLTSVENIQYF. The DNA for the CDR3 is TGTGCCAGTAGCCTCACTAGCGTAGAAAACATTCAGTACTTC. The gene calls are TRBV19 and TRBJ2-4; 7 positions match TRBD2. This CDR3 comprises 14 residues. Germline trimming cut 6 bases from V and 5 bases from J; bases unmatched to any gene: 7. Germline lookup yields CDR1 LNHDA and CDR2 SQIVND (reference sequence).

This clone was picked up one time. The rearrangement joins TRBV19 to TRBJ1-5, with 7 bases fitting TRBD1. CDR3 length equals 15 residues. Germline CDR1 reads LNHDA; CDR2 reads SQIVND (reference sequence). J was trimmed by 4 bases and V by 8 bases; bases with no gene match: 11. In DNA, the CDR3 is TGTGCCAGTCAAGGGGGCGCGGACCGAAATCAGCCCCAGCATTTT. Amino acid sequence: CASQGGADRNQPQHF.

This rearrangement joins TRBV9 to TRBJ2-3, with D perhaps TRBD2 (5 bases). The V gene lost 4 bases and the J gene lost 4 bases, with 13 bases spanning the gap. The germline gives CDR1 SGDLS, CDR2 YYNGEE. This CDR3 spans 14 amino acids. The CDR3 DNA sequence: TGTGCCAGCAGCCGGCGGGTTCCCGCAGATACGCAGTATTTT. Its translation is CASSRRVPADTQYF.

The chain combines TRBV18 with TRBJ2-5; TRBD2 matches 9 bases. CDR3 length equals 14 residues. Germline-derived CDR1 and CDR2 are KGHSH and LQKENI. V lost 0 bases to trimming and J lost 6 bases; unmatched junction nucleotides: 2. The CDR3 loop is CASSPPLAGKTQYF. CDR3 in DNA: TGTGCCAGCTCACCACCCCTAGCGGGAAAGACCCAGTACTTC.

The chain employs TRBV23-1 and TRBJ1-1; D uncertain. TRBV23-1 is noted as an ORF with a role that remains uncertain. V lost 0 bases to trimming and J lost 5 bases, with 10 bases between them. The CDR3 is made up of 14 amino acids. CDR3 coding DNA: TGCGCCAGCAGTCAATCGATTGAGGAGACTGAAGCTTTCTTT. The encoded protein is CASSQSIEETEAFF.

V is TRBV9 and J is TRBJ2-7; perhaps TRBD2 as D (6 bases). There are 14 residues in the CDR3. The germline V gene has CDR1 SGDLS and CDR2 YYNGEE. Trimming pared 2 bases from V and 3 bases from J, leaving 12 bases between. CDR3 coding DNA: TGTGCCAGCAGCGTCGGCGGGGAAGTCTACGAGCAGTACTTC. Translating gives CASSVGGEVYEQYF.

The CDR3: CASRLTGDSNQPQHF. The CDR3 DNA follows: TGTGCCAGTAGGTTGACAGGAGATAGCAATCAGCCCCAGCATTTT. The chain employs TRBV19 and TRBJ1-5; maybe TRBD1 (6 bases). Germline loops: CDR1 LNHDA, CDR2 SQIVND (reference sequence). The CDR3 has 15 residues. V lost 6 bases, J lost 0 bases, and 12 bases lay in between.

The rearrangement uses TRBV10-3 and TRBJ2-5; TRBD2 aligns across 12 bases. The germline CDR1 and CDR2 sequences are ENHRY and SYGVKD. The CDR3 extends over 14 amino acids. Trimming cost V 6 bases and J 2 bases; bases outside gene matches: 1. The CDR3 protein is CAIRGTSGQETQYF. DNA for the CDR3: TGTGCCATCAGAGGGACTAGCGGGCAAGAGACCCAGTACTTC.

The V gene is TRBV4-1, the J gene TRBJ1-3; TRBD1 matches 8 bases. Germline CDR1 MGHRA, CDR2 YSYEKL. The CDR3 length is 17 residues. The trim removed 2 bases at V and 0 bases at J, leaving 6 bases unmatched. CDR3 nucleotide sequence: TGCGCCAGCAGCCAACCCAATACAGGGGGCTCTGGAAACACCATATATTTT. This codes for CASSQPNTGGSGNTIYF.

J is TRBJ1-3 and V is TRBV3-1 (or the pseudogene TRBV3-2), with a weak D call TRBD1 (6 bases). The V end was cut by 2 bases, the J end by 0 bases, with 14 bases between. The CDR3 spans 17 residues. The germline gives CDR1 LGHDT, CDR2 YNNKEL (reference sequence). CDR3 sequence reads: CASSQFRTVSSGNTIYF. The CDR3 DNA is TGTGCCAGCAGCCAATTCCGGACAGTCAGCTCTGGAAACACCATATATTTT.

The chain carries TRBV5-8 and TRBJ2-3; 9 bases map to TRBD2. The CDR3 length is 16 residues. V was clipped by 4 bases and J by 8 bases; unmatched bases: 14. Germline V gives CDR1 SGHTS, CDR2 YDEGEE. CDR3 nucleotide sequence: TGTGCCAGCAGCCCGGGAGGGGGACTAGCAACGGGTACGCAGTATTTT. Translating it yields CASSPGGGLATGTQYF.

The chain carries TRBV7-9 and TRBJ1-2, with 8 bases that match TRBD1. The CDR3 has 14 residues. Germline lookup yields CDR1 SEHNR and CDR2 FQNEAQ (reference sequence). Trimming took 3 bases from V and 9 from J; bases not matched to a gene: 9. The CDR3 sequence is CASSFSGQGLSYTF. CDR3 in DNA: TGTGCCAGCAGCTTTAGCGGACAGGGTCTCAGCTACACCTTC.

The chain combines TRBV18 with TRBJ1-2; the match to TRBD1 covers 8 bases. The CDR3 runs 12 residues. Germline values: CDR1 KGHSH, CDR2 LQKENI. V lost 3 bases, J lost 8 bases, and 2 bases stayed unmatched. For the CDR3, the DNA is TGTGCCAGCTCACCCGGGACAGGCGGCTACACCTTC. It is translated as CASSPGTGGYTF.

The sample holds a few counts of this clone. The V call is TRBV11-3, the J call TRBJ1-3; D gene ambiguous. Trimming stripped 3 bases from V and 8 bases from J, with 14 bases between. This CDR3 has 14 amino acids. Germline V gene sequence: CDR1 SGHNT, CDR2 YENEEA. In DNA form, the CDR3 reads TGTGCCAGCAGCTTGGAGTGGAAATATCACACCATATATTTT. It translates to CASSLEWKYHTIYF.

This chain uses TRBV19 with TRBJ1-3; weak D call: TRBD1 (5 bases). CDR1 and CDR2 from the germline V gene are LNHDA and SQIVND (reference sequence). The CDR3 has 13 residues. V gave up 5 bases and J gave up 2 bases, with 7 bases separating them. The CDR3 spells CASSRGTGNTIYF. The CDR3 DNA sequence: TGTGCCAGTAGTCGGGGGACTGGAAACACCATATATTTT. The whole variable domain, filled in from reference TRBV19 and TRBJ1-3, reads DGGITQSPKYLFRKEGQNVTLSCEQNLNHDAMYWYRQDPGQGLRLIYYSQIVNDFQKGDIAEGYSVSREKKESFPLTVTSAQKNPTAFYLCASSRGTGNTIYFGEGSWLTVV.

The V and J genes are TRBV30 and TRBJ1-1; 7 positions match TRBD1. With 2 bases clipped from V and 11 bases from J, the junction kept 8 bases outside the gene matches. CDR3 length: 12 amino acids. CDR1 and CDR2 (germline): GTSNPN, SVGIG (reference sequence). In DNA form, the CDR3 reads TGTGCCTGGAGTAAACAGGGGAATGACGCTTTCTTT. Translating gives CAWSKQGNDAFF.

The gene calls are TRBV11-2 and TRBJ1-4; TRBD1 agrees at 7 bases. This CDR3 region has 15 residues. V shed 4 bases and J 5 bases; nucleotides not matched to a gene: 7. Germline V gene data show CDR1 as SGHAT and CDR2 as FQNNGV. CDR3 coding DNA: TGTGCCAGCAGCTCAGAGGGGGCCTACAATGAAAAACTGTTTTTT. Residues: CASSSEGAYNEKLFF. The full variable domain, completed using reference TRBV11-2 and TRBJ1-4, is EAGVAQSPRYKIIEKRQSVAFWCNPISGHATLYWYQQILGQGPKLLIQFQNNGVVDDSQLPKDRFSAERLKGVDSTLKIQPAKLEDSAVYLCASSSEGAYNEKLFFGSGTQLSVL.

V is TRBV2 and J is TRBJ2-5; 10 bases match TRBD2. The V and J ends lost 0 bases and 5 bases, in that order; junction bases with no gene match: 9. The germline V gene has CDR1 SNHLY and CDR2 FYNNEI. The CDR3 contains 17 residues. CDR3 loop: CASSEALLGSGGETQYF. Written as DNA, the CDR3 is TGTGCCAGCAGTGAAGCGCTTCTGGGTAGCGGGGGGGAGACCCAGTACTTC.

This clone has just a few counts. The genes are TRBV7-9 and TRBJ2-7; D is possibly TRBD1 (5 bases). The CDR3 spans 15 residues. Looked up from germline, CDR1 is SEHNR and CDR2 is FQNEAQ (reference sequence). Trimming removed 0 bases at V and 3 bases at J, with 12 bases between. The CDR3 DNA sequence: TGTGCCAGCAGCTTAGCGAGATCCAGGGACTACGAGCAGTACTTC. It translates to CASSLARSRDYEQYF.

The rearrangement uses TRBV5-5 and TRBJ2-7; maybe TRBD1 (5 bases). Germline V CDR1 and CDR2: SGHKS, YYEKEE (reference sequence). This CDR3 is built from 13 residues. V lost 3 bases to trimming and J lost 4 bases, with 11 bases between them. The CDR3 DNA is TGTGCCAGCAGCTCGACAGCGAATTACGAGCAGTACTTC. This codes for CASSSTANYEQYF.

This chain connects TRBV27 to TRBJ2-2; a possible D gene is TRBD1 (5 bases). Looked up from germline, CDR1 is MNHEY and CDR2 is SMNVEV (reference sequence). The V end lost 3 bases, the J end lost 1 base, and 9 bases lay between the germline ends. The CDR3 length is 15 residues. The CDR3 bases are TGTGCCAGCAGTTTTCAAACAGGGAACACCGGGGAGCTGTTTTTT. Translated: CASSFQTGNTGELFF.

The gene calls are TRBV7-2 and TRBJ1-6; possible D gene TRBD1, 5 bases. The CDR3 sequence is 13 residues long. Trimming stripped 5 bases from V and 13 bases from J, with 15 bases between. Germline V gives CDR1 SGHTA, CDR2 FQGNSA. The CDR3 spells CASSPVGVAPLHF. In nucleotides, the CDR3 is TGTGCCAGCAGCCCCGTAGGGGTTGCGCCCCTCCACTTT.

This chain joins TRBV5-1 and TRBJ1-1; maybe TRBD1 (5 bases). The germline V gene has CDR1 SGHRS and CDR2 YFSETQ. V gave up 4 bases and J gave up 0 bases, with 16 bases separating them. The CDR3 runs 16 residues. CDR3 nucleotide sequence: TGCGCCAGCAGCATCGGGACTCGGTATATGAACACTGAAGCTTTCTTT. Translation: CASSIGTRYMNTEAFF.

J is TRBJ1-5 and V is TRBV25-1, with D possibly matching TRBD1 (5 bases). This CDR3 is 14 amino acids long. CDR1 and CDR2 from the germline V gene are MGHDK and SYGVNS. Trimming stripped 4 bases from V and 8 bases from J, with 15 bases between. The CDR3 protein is CASSAFGGIEPQHF. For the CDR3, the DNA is TGTGCCAGCAGTGCTTTCGGGGGAATCGAGCCCCAGCATTTT.

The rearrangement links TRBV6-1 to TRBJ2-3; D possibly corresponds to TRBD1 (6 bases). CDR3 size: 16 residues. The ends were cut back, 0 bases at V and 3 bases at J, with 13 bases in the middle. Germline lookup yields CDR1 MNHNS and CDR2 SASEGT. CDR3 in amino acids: CASSEAPGTGTDTQYF. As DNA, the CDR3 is TGTGCCAGCAGTGAAGCGCCGGGCACAGGGACAGATACGCAGTATTTT.

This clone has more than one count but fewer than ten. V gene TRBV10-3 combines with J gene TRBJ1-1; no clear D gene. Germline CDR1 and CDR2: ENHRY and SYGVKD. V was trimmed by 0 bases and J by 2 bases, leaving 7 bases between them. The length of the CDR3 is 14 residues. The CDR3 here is CAISESTLNTEAFF. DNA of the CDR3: TGTGCCATCAGTGAGTCGACACTTAACACTGAAGCTTTCTTT.

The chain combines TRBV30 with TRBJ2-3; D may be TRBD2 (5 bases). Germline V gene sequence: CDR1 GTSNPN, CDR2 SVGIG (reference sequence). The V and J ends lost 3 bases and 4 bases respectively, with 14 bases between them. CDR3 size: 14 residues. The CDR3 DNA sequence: TGTGCCTGGAGCTACGGGGAGCGACCAGATACGCAGTATTTT. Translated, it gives CAWSYGERPDTQYF.

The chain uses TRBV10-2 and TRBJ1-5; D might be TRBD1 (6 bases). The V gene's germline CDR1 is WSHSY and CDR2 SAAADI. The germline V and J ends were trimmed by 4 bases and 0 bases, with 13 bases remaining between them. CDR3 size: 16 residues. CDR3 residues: CASSVDSTYSNQPQHF. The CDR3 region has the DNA TGCGCCAGCAGTGTGGACAGTACTTATAGCAATCAGCCCCAGCATTTT.